What follows describes a single T cell receptor (beta chain). This entry is derived from a study of blood T cell repertoires in COVID-19. Turning to the study itself: Samples representing acute and convalescent COVID-19 were sourced from the United States, Italy and Spain. Sample material is recorded as cDNA or gDNA derived from T cells, B-cell-depleted T cells, or PBMCs.

Original processing methods: For nucleated cells, counts were estimated from reference gene primer amplification. Assay used: immunoSEQ multiplex PCR; TCRdb lists only in-frame clones, some missing. Clonal size and the V and J genes are those of that table, whereas D and trimming came from the DNA. The sample shows 300,000 to 400,000 clones, around 91% of them seen only once. The TCR was taken from a woman aged 18 to 35 who had recovered from COVID-19. Sample: peripheral blood.

CDR3 DNA: TGCGCCAGCAGCCGCTCGCGGGGGGGGGATGGCTACACCTTC. Its translation: CASSRSRGGDGYTF. V and J are TRBV4-1 and TRBJ1-2; D possibly corresponds to TRBD1 (5 bases). This CDR3 has 14 residues. Between the trimmed V and J ends, which lost 4 bases and 6 bases, there was a span of 15 bases. Germline CDR1 reads MGHRA; CDR2 reads YSYEKL.